This T cell receptor (beta chain) was obtained from a study of response to subunit inactivated influenza vaccine. As for this clonotype: Its target is not known.

Study outcomes and limitations: The study's authors posited that every seasonal influenza vaccination enlists few new T cells.

TCRdb re-called the RT-PCR reads with MiXCR, one entry per CDR3 protein. The table records more than 550,000 distinct CDR3 sequences, approximately 12% of them present only once. Looked up from germline, CDR1 is MGHRA and CDR2 is YSYEKL. There are 15 residues in the CDR3. V was clipped by 5 bases and J by 5 bases; unmatched bases: 7. Material: PBMCs from blood, obtained on the day of vaccination. This chain links TRBV4-1 with TRBJ1-5, with 9 positions matching TRBD1. This receptor was taken from a man aged 50 to 59 who received an inactivated influenza vaccine. CDR3 sequence: CASSSPGQGHQPQHF. In nucleotides, the CDR3 is TGCGCCAGCAGCAGCCCGGGACAGGGCCATCAGCCCCAGCATTTT.